The source of this T cell receptor (beta chain) is a study of shared clonotypes between healthy human individuals. Study-level information: CD4 naive and CD4 memory each took three plates per donor, while CD8 naive took two and CD8 memory one. Study-wide findings and caveats: Clonotype sharing among donors likely depends on sequencing depth. Sharing across four donors was highest in naive CD4 (around 5%) and lowest in memory CD8 (about 0.4%).

This CDR3 has 19 residues. Germline V gene lookup returns CDR1 SGHRS and CDR2 YFSETQ. The germline V and J ends were trimmed by 4 bases and 5 bases, with 27 bases remaining between them. Sequencing was performed with immunoSEQ multiplex PCR; in TCRdb, only in-frame clones are kept and a portion is missing. Of around 370,000 clones in the sample, about 96% were seen once. Donors were healthy HIV-negative adults without recent acute infections or vaccinations. As regards this clone: Its matching antigen is unknown.

The TCR was taken from a young man in good health. The rearrangement joins TRBV5-1 to TRBJ2-2; tentative D call: TRBD2 (6 bases). Material: memory CD8+ T cells sorted from blood. Subset indicated: CD45RO+ cells pooled with CCR7-negative TemRA cells. CDR3: CASSLEGLLASKVTGELFF. In DNA, the CDR3 is TGCGCCAGCAGCCTGGAGGGCCTTCTAGCAAGTAAGGTAACCGGGGAGCTGTTTTTT.